This TCR beta chain was captured by sequencing in a study of HIV-infected patients and healthy controls. J gave up 3 bases and V 6 bases, and 6 bases lay outside the gene matches. The CDR3 covers 14 residues. Per the germline V gene, CDR1 is SQVTM and CDR2 is ANQGSEA. TCRdb processed the 5' RACE reads anew with MiXCR; each CDR3 protein has one entry. Of about 64,000 distinct CDR3 sequences listed, less than 20% are singletons. V and J are TRBV29-1 and TRBJ1-3; 9 nucleotides line up with TRBD1. The origin of this receptor is a human donor in good health. Sequencing input: CD4+ T cells from blood. The CDR3 loop reads CSVVQGAGGNTIYF. CDR3 sequence (DNA): TGCAGCGTCGTACAGGGGGCCGGTGGAAACACCATATATTTT.